Each of the 32 T cell receptor beta chains below was sequenced from the same sample in a study of response to subunit inactivated influenza vaccine. TCRdb reprocessed the RT-PCR reads via MiXCR and lists one record per CDR3 protein. The data contain roughly 550,000 distinct CDR3 sequences, approximately 22% of them singletons. The same data also contributed to another study, on T cells expressing NK-cell markers. Per that study: TCR beta libraries carry UMIs added by 5'RACE template switching.

Sequenced here: CD4+ T cells sorted from PBMCs, sampled 11 to 12 days after vaccination. The receptors here all came from a man between 50 and 59 years old who received an inactivated influenza vaccine.

This clonotype came up a few times. V gene TRBV20-1 combines with J gene TRBJ2-1; weak D call: TRBD1 (5 bases). Trimming cost V 3 bases and J 0 bases, with 9 bases left between them. This CDR3 is built from 14 residues. CDR1 is DFQATT, CDR2 SNEGSKA, per germline (reference sequence). The CDR3 reads CSARTDSSYNEQFF. The CDR3 DNA reads TGCAGTGCTAGGACAGACAGCTCCTACAATGAGCAGTTCTTC.

The chain combines TRBV10-3 with TRBJ1-1; 11 nucleotides agree with TRBD1. CDR3 length equals 15 residues. V shed 3 bases, J shed 2 bases, and the junction held 2 bases outside the gene matches. Germline CDR1 and CDR2: ENHRY and SYGVKD. In DNA, the CDR3 is TGTGCCATCAGTGAAGGGACAGGGGGAAACACTGAAGCTTTCTTT. This codes for CAISEGTGGNTEAFF.

This chain connects TRBV3-1 to TRBJ2-4; TRBD2 is a possible D gene (5 bases). The CDR3 has 13 residues. Germline CDR1 is LGHDT and CDR2 is YNNKEL (reference sequence). Trimming pared 3 bases from V and 9 bases from J, leaving 12 bases between. The CDR3 protein is CASSHSAETIQYF. CDR3 bases: TGTGCCAGCAGCCATAGCGCGGAAACCATTCAGTACTTC.

The chain recombines TRBV30 with TRBJ1-1, with unresolved D. Trimming removed 3 bases from V and 5 bases from J, with 7 bases in between. Germline CDR1 reads GTSNPN; CDR2 reads SVGIG (reference sequence). The CDR3 totals 11 residues. The CDR3 sequence: CAWSRETEAFF. Here the CDR3 DNA reads TGTGCCTGGAGCCGGGAGACTGAAGCTTTCTTT.

V usage is TRBV14 and J usage is TRBJ1-2; D unclear. Per germline, CDR1 SGHDN and CDR2 FVKESK. There are 13 residues in the CDR3. The V gene lost 1 base and the J gene lost 5 bases, with 8 bases spanning the gap. CDR3 DNA: TGTGCCAGCAGCCAAGTTAAGGATTATGGCTACACCTTC. Translating it yields CASSQVKDYGYTF.

The rearrangement links TRBV20-1 to TRBJ1-5; D gene uncertain. The V gene's germline CDR1 is DFQATT and CDR2 SNEGSKA (reference sequence). CDR3 length equals 16 residues. The germline V and J ends were trimmed by 2 bases and 0 bases, with 14 bases remaining between them. This CDR3 is CSARSDIRGSNQPQHF. The CDR3 DNA sequence: TGCAGTGCTAGATCTGATATCCGTGGTAGCAATCAGCCCCAGCATTTT.

V is TRBV3-1 and J is TRBJ2-5; no clear D gene. Trimming pared 4 bases from V and 7 bases from J, leaving 10 bases between. CDR1 is LGHDT and CDR2 is YNNKEL in the germline V gene (reference sequence). This CDR3 is 12 amino acids long. The CDR3 bases are TGTGCCAGCAGCCGGCTAAAGGGGACCCAGTACTTC. Amino acid sequence: CASSRLKGTQYF.

The chain is built from TRBV12-2 and TRBJ2-7; the DNA was not used to check the table's D call, TRBD1. TRBV12-2 corresponds to a pseudogene. The CDR3 is 16 amino acids. The CDR3 reads CASRPRLGDITGEQYF. The DNA of the CDR3 is TGTGCAAGTCGCCCCCGGTTGGGGGATATTACGGGCGAGCAGTACTTC.

The chain uses TRBV5-1 and TRBJ2-1; D unresolved. The germline gives CDR1 SGHRS, CDR2 YFSETQ. The V end lost 3 bases, the J end lost 1 base, and 11 bases lay between the germline ends. CDR3 size: 15 residues. CDR3 protein: CASSSDDWSYNEQFF. Here the CDR3 DNA reads TGCGCCAGCAGCTCCGACGACTGGTCCTACAATGAGCAGTTCTTC.

The chain recombines TRBV10-3 with TRBJ2-3; D is unresolved. Germline assignment: CDR1 ENHRY and CDR2 SYGVKD. The CDR3 sequence is 14 residues long. V was trimmed by 2 bases and J by 0 bases, leaving 6 bases between them. The CDR3 DNA reads as TGTGCCATCAGTGAGGCCGGGAGCACAGATACGCAGTATTTT. It encodes CAISEAGSTDTQYF.

CDR3 sequence: CAIWRRGAVHEQYF. The CDR3, as DNA: TGTGCCATCTGGCGGAGGGGCGCAGTCCACGAGCAGTACTTC. The chain employs TRBV6-1 and TRBJ2-7; possible D gene TRBD2, 6 bases. Germline CDR1 is MNHNS and CDR2 is SASEGT. Trimming cost V 10 bases and J 5 bases, with 21 bases left between them. The CDR3 spans 14 residues.

In this sample, this clonotype turned up many times. The chain couples TRBV10-3 to TRBJ1-2, with a weak D call TRBD1 (5 bases). Germline values: CDR1 ENHRY, CDR2 SYGVKD. The V gene lost 5 bases and the J gene lost 8 bases, with 18 bases spanning the gap. This CDR3 comprises 14 residues. The CDR3 bases are TGTGCCATCAGTCTCTGGGACGGGAAAGAGGGCTACACCTTC. This gives the protein CAISLWDGKEGYTF.

In this sample, this clonotype turned up many times. The chain employs TRBV5-5 and TRBJ1-4; D not resolved. The CDR3 contains 14 residues. Germline V gene data show CDR1 as SGHKS and CDR2 as YYEKEE (reference sequence). V was cut by 4 bases and J by 7 bases, with 14 bases left in between. The CDR3 loop is CASSVVGSSEKLFF. In DNA form, the CDR3 reads TGTGCCAGCAGCGTAGTGGGTTCGAGTGAAAAACTGTTTTTT.

This clonotype has a handful of counts. The chain is built from TRBV7-8 and TRBJ2-3; the match to TRBD1 covers 9 bases. This CDR3 is 16 amino acids long. Germline CDR1 is SGHVS and CDR2 is FQNEAQ. Trimming took 5 bases from V and 5 from J; bases not matched to a gene: 11. The CDR3 sequence: CASSPRTGALGDTQYF. CDR3 coding DNA: TGTGCCAGCAGCCCAAGGACAGGGGCGCTGGGAGATACGCAGTATTTT.

This clonotype was counted between two and nine times. V gene TRBV5-1 combines with J gene TRBJ1-6; maybe TRBD1 (6 bases). This CDR3 is 16 amino acids long. Germline CDR1 and CDR2: SGHRS and YFSETQ. V dropped 0 bases and J dropped 2 bases, with 9 bases sitting between them. The DNA for the CDR3 is TGCGCCAGCAGCTTGGAAGGGGGGACCTATAATTCACCCCTCCACTTT. It codes for CASSLEGGTYNSPLHF.

The sample holds a few counts of this clonotype. The chain couples TRBV20-1 to TRBJ1-1; D not resolved. Germline V gene lookup returns CDR1 DFQATT and CDR2 SNEGSKA (reference sequence). The CDR3 sequence is 12 residues long. The V end was cut by 5 bases, the J end by 7 bases, with 14 bases between. As DNA, the CDR3 is TGCAGTGCTCCTAAGGGAGGGATTGAAGCTTTCTTT. It yields the protein CSAPKGGIEAFF.

V usage is TRBV15 and J usage is TRBJ2-1; 9 nucleotides line up with TRBD1. Germline CDR1 reads LNHNV; CDR2 reads YYDKDF (reference sequence). CDR3 length equals 16 residues. Losses at the gene ends were 7 bases for V and 4 bases for J; bases not matched to a gene: 11. This CDR3 is CATKSRTGAQYNEQFF. Written as DNA, the CDR3 is TGTGCCACCAAGTCTCGGACAGGGGCTCAATACAATGAGCAGTTCTTC.

The chain carries TRBV29-1 and TRBJ2-2; a possible D gene is TRBD2 (6 bases). V was trimmed by 4 bases and J by 4 bases, leaving 10 bases between them. Germline V gives CDR1 SQVTM, CDR2 ANQGSEA. This CDR3 has 13 amino acids. The CDR3 loop is CSVVATSTGELFF. The CDR3 nucleotides read TGCAGCGTTGTGGCGACTAGCACCGGGGAGCTGTTTTTT.

The chain employs TRBV4-3 and TRBJ1-4; possible D gene TRBD1, 6 bases. Per the germline V gene, CDR1 is LGHNA and CDR2 is YSLEER. The V gene lost 0 bases and the J gene lost 5 bases, with 13 bases spanning the gap. The CDR3 loop spans 16 amino acids. The CDR3 DNA is TGCGCCAGCAGCCAAGATCTGCAGGGGAAAAATGAAAAACTGTTTTTT. Translated, it gives CASSQDLQGKNEKLFF.

V usage is TRBV12-3 or TRBV12-4 and J usage is TRBJ1-5; D gene unclear. V was cut by 3 bases and J by 0 bases, with 6 bases left in between. CDR3 length equals 14 residues. DNA of the CDR3: TGTGCCAGCAGTTTCGGGGATAGCAATCAGCCCCAGCATTTT. Amino acid sequence: CASSFGDSNQPQHF.

The chain combines TRBV18 with TRBJ2-5; no clear D. Trimming left V 5 bases short and J 5 bases short, with 9 bases between. The germline V gene encodes CDR1 KGHSH and CDR2 LQKENI. There are 12 residues in the CDR3. Written as DNA, the CDR3 is TGTGCCAGCTCATGGACCGGGGAGACCCAGTACTTC. Encoded protein: CASSWTGETQYF.

The chain combines TRBV20-1 with TRBJ2-5, with D possibly TRBD2 on 5 matching bases. Trimming stripped 0 bases from V and 0 bases from J, with 11 bases between. Germline loops: CDR1 DFQATT, CDR2 SNEGSKA (reference sequence). The CDR3 is made up of 15 amino acids. CDR3 nucleotides: TGCAGTGCTAGAGAACCTGGACTGTACCAAGAGACCCAGTACTTC. Translation: CSAREPGLYQETQYF.

This clonotype was found a few times. V is TRBV6-2 or TRBV6-3 and J is TRBJ2-6; D gene unclear. Germline-derived CDR1 and CDR2 are MNHEY and SVGEGT. V lost 5 bases, J lost 0 bases, and 11 bases lay in between. The CDR3 spans 16 residues. Here the CDR3 reads CASSTRRSSGANVLTF. DNA for the CDR3: TGTGCCAGCAGTACGAGAAGAAGCTCTGGGGCCAACGTCCTGACTTTC.

There are a few counts of this clonotype. The chain uses TRBV20-1 and TRBJ2-1, with D possibly matching TRBD2 (5 bases). This CDR3 spans 20 amino acids. The germline V and J ends were trimmed by 1 base and 2 bases, with 27 bases remaining between them. Germline V lookup: CDR1 DFQATT, CDR2 SNEGSKA (reference sequence). The CDR3 nucleotides read TGCAGTGCTAGAGCTAGCAAAAGCGGCTCCCTCTTCCTTACCTACAATGAGCAGTTCTTC. Amino acids: CSARASKSGSLFLTYNEQFF.

This clonotype has just a few counts. The rearrangement uses TRBV2 and TRBJ2-3; TRBD1 matches at 7 bases. Germline CDR1 SNHLY, CDR2 FYNNEI. The CDR3 is made up of 15 amino acids. Trimming cost V 4 bases and J 0 bases; bases outside gene matches: 4. CDR3: CASSGRGPSTDTQYF. The CDR3 coding sequence is TGTGCCAGCAGTGGAAGGGGGCCCAGCACAGATACGCAGTATTTT.

The chain is built from TRBV7-2 and TRBJ2-5; 7 bases line up with TRBD1. Germline V gives CDR1 SGHTA, CDR2 FQGNSA. This CDR3 contains 15 residues. Trimming at V came to 6 bases and at J to 2 bases, leaving 9 bases not matched to a gene. CDR3 DNA: TGTGCCAGCAGTAAATCGACAGGGCCGCAAGAGACCCAGTACTTC. Translating it yields CASSKSTGPQETQYF.

Concerning this clonotype itself: A much larger clonotype is one base distant, so this may be a read error. This rearrangement joins TRBV9 to TRBJ2-7; TRBD2 is a possible D gene (6 bases). The germline V gene encodes CDR1 SGDLS and CDR2 YYNGEE. V lost 4 bases and J 2 bases, leaving 22 bases between the germline ends. This CDR3 is built from 17 residues. CDR3 sequence (DNA): TGTGCCAGCAGCTACCGGCCGGTGACTAGAGTCACCTACGAGCAGTACTTC. Translated, it gives CASSYRPVTRVTYEQYF.

The chain recombines TRBV5-1 with TRBJ2-3; D not resolved. The CDR3 is made up of 13 amino acids. Germline-derived CDR1 and CDR2 are SGHRS and YFSETQ. V lost 0 bases and J 5 bases, leaving 7 bases between the germline ends. CDR3 bases: TGCGCCAGCAGCTTGGTCCAGGTAGATACGCAGTATTTT. The encoded protein is CASSLVQVDTQYF.

This clonotype was seen a handful of times. The gene calls are TRBV14 and TRBJ2-3; D is possibly TRBD1 (6 bases). This CDR3 is 13 amino acids long. V shed 3 bases and J shed 7 bases, with 11 bases lying between them. CDR1 and CDR2 (germline): SGHDN, FVKESK. CDR3 sequence reads: CASSQAGTNTQYF. CDR3 DNA: TGTGCCAGCAGCCAGGCCGGGACAAATACGCAGTATTTT.

The table lists this clonotype with many counts. V usage is TRBV6-2 or TRBV6-3 and J usage is TRBJ1-5, with 8 bases fitting TRBD1. The CDR3 sequence is 15 residues long. Germline CDR1 MNHEY, CDR2 SVGEGT. The J segment lost 3 bases and the V segment lost 2 bases, leaving 3 bases of the junction unmatched. DNA for the CDR3: TGTGCCAGCAGTTACAACAGGGGGTTCAATCAGCCCCAGCATTTT. Amino acid sequence: CASSYNRGFNQPQHF.

The gene calls are TRBV10-3 and TRBJ1-5; 7 nucleotides align to TRBD1. The length of the CDR3 is 14 residues. From germline, CDR1 is ENHRY and CDR2 SYGVKD. The trim removed 3 bases at V and 2 bases at J, leaving 1 base unmatched. CDR3 protein: CAISDQGGNQPQHF. The CDR3 DNA reads as TGTGCCATCAGTGACCAGGGGGGCAATCAGCCCCAGCATTTT.

This rearrangement joins TRBV24-1 to TRBJ2-3, with 7 bases lining up with TRBD1. Looked up from germline, CDR1 is KGHDR and CDR2 is SFDVKD. There are 13 residues in the CDR3. Losses at the gene ends were 9 bases for V and 6 bases for J; bases not matched to a gene: 8. CDR3: CATSGQNSDTQYF. Here the CDR3 DNA reads TGTGCCACCTCGGGACAGAATTCTGATACGCAGTATTTT.